This TCR beta chain is from a study of control samples from healthy donors and cancer patients. Produced via immunoSEQ multiplex PCR; TCRdb's table is partial and in-frame only. The sample holds 60,000 to 75,000 clones, 80% to 90% seen once. The CDR3 has 16 residues. From germline, CDR1 is LGHNA and CDR2 YNFKEQ. V shed 0 bases and J shed 9 bases, with 15 bases lying between them. The TCR comes from a woman aged 50 to 60 with head and neck cancer. Input material: PBMCs. This chain uses TRBV4-2 with TRBJ1-6; no definite D call. CDR3 nucleotide sequence: TGTGCCAGCAGCCAAGAGGCGCGGGGAGGCCCTTCACCCCTCCACTTT. Translation gives CASSQEARGGPSPLHF.